This TCR beta chain is from a study of cytomegalovirus exposure and HLA in healthy donors. Findings and caveats of the study: TCR beta sequences reportedly predicted most subjects' HLA-A and HLA-B alleles accurately. Presence/absence analyses assumed roughly uniform sequencing depth across donors, which may not hold.

There were likely unrecorded immune exposures, though donors were nominally healthy when sampled. The germline V gene has CDR1 SGHDN and CDR2 FVKESK. The V gene end was trimmed by 6 bases and the J gene end by 3 bases; junction bases not matched to a gene: 4. The CDR3 is 14 residues long. Concerning this clone: Its antigen is unknown.

This PCR relied on a set of 60 Vbeta primers and 13 Jbeta primers. As processed by the authors: Roughly 10 million shared chains were among roughly 81 million unique TCR beta chains counted in a later analysis. Here immunoSEQ multiplex PCR was the method, and the copy in TCRdb shows in-frame clones only, minus some. The DNA gave D and trimming, while V, J and clone size come from that table. Among under 200,000 clones listed, around three quarters were seen once. The chain uses TRBV14 and TRBJ2-5; the match to TRBD2 covers 10 bases. This TCR came from a man aged 40-55 years in good health and CMV-seronegative. The sequenced material came from PBMCs. The CDR3, as DNA: TGTGCCAGCAGTTACGGACTAGCGGAAGAGACCCAGTACTTC. Translated: CASSYGLAEETQYF.